What follows are 18 T cell receptor beta chains derived from one specimen sequenced in a study of preoperative IRX-2 immunotherapy in early breast cancer. Noted treatment: preoperative locoregional IRX-2 cytokine immunotherapy. Some clones are missing from TCRdb's copy, which holds only in-frame ones; the method was immunoSEQ multiplex PCR. The sample lists tens of thousands of clones, 82% occurring once. Sequencing was performed on lymph node tissue, taken after IRX-2 immunotherapy. These receptor sequences come from a human donor with breast cancer.

This chain links TRBV11-3 with TRBJ1-6, with 7 bases matching TRBD1. The V and J ends lost 1 base and 2 bases, in that order; junction bases with no gene match: 2. The germline V gene encodes CDR1 SGHNT and CDR2 YENEEA. The CDR3 is made up of 16 amino acids. The CDR3 coding sequence is TGTGCCAGCAGCTTAGTGGGGACAGCCTATAATTCACCCCTCCACTTT. Amino acid sequence: CASSLVGTAYNSPLHF.

V is TRBV14 and J is TRBJ1-1, with D maybe TRBD1 (6 bases). The CDR3 sequence is 14 residues long. V lost 4 bases and J 2 bases, leaving 11 bases between the germline ends. Germline V lookup: CDR1 SGHDN, CDR2 FVKESK. CDR3 bases: TGTGCCAGCAGCCTCCGGGGGCGCAACACTGAAGCTTTCTTT. Protein sequence: CASSLRGRNTEAFF.

The J gene is TRBJ1-4, the V gene TRBV6-8; the match to TRBD1 covers 7 bases. The CDR3 length is 14 residues. Per germline, CDR1 MNHGY and CDR2 SAAAGT. Trimming cost V 10 bases and J 8 bases; bases outside gene matches: 13. The CDR3 spells CAIKEDRDVEKLFF. In DNA form, the CDR3 reads TGTGCCATCAAGGAAGACAGGGACGTCGAAAAACTGTTTTTT.

The CDR3, as DNA: TGTGCCAGCAGTTCCCCTGTTTGGAGGAAAACTGAAGCTTTCTTT. It encodes CASSSPVWRKTEAFF. The rearrangement uses TRBV6-8 and TRBJ1-1; no clear D. Germline V gene lookup returns CDR1 MNHGY and CDR2 SAAAGT. V lost 4 bases to trimming and J lost 5 bases, with 17 bases between them. This CDR3 is 15 amino acids long.

This chain joins TRBV28 and TRBJ1-2; 9 positions match TRBD1. Germline CDR1 is MDHEN and CDR2 is SYDVKM. The CDR3 sequence is 19 residues long. With V trimmed by 5 bases and J by 0 bases, 16 bases remained unmatched. The CDR3 region has the DNA TGTGCCAGCAGTCCCAAGGGAAGGGTCCGGGACAGGGCTAACTATGGCTACACCTTC. Protein: CASSPKGRVRDRANYGYTF.

The V and J genes are TRBV11-3 and TRBJ2-7; tentative D call: TRBD2 (6 bases). CDR3 size: 14 residues. Deletions cut 5 bases from V and 1 base from J, with 12 bases between. Germline V gene sequence: CDR1 SGHNT, CDR2 YENEEA. The CDR3 region has the DNA TGTGCCAGCAGCCCTCTGGGGGGATCCTACGAGCAGTACTTC. It encodes CASSPLGGSYEQYF.

The chain employs TRBV7-6 and TRBJ1-2, with a weak D call TRBD1 (5 bases). This CDR3 contains 16 residues. Germline values: CDR1 SGHVS, CDR2 FNYEAQ. The ends were cut back, 4 bases at V and 2 bases at J, with 17 bases in the middle. The CDR3 DNA is TGTGCCAGCAGCTCGACAGTTGGGAGTCCGAACTATGGCTACACCTTC. This encodes CASSSTVGSPNYGYTF.

This chain links TRBV29-1 with TRBJ2-5, with 7 positions matching TRBD2. The germline V gene encodes CDR1 SQVTM and CDR2 ANQGSEA. This CDR3 has 14 residues. V shed 7 bases and J 4 bases; nucleotides not matched to a gene: 12. The CDR3 DNA reads TGCAGCGCCCAACCTATGGCTAGCGGAGAGACCCAGTACTTC. As protein: CSAQPMASGETQYF.

With respect to this clone: Relative to the germline gene, one junction end is altered; a read error may explain this. The chain is built from TRBV15 and TRBJ1-2; 12 positions agree with TRBD1. CDR3 length: 16 residues. CDR1 and CDR2 (germline): LNHNV, YYDKDF (reference sequence). CDR3 region: CASSQGTGGADYGYTF. Here the CDR3 DNA reads TGTGCCAGCAGCCAAGGGACAGGGGGCGCAGACTATGGCTACACCTTC.

The chain joins TRBV6-8 to TRBJ2-7, with 7 bases fitting TRBD1. Germline-derived CDR1 and CDR2 are MNHGY and SAAAGT. V shed 7 bases, J shed 0 bases, and the junction held 9 bases outside the gene matches. This CDR3 comprises 15 residues. The CDR3 DNA is TGTGCCAGCACTAGACCGACAGGGCGCTCCTACGAGCAGTACTTC. Its protein is CASTRPTGRSYEQYF.

This sequence joins TRBV11-3 and TRBJ2-7, with 11 bases matching TRBD1. With V trimmed by 3 bases and J by 0 bases, 4 bases remained unmatched. The germline V gene encodes CDR1 SGHNT and CDR2 YENEEA. The CDR3 totals 16 residues. CDR3: CASSFHGTGGSYEQYF. CDR3 nucleotide sequence: TGTGCCAGCAGCTTTCATGGGACAGGGGGCTCCTACGAGCAGTACTTC.

The V call is TRBV14, the J call TRBJ2-2; 9 positions match TRBD2. J was trimmed by 3 bases and V by 4 bases; bases with no gene match: 3. In germline, CDR1 is SGHDN, CDR2 FVKESK. The CDR3 is 15 amino acids. The CDR3 DNA is TGTGCCAGCAGCCTAAGACTAGCGGACACCGGGGAGCTGTTTTTT. Translation gives CASSLRLADTGELFF.

J is TRBJ2-7 and V is TRBV22-1. TRBV22-1 is listed as a pseudogene. This CDR3 has 15 residues. The CDR3 here is CASSYGPPGTYEQYF. The CDR3 DNA is TGTGCCAGCAGTTACGGTCCCCCGGGCACCTACGAGCAGTACTTC.

This chain links TRBV6-8 with TRBJ2-7; 10 bases agree with TRBD1. J gave up 0 bases and V 5 bases, and 7 bases lay outside the gene matches. CDR3 length equals 16 residues. Per the germline V gene, CDR1 is MNHGY and CDR2 is SAAAGT. The CDR3 sequence is CASSARQGASSYEQYF. In DNA, the CDR3 is TGTGCCAGCAGTGCTCGACAGGGGGCTAGCTCCTACGAGCAGTACTTC.

The V gene is TRBV11-3, the J gene TRBJ1-5; a weak D match, TRBD1 (5 bases). The CDR3 runs to 14 residues. Germline lookup yields CDR1 SGHNT and CDR2 YENEEA. V lost 5 bases and J 5 bases, leaving 13 bases between the germline ends. The CDR3 bases are TGTGCCAGCAGCGGGGGTGGCCTGGATCAGCCCCAGCATTTT. This gives the protein CASSGGGLDQPQHF.

The V call is TRBV19, the J call TRBJ1-5, with 9 bases aligning to TRBD1. This CDR3 is built from 15 residues. The V gene's germline CDR1 is LNHDA and CDR2 SQIVND (reference sequence). The ends lost 6 bases at V and 5 bases at J; junction bases unmatched: 8. In nucleotides, the CDR3 is TGTGCCAGTAGCATAATCGGGACAGGGCATCAGCCCCAGCATTTT. This encodes CASSIIGTGHQPQHF.

The J gene is TRBJ1-1, the V gene TRBV29-1; 7 positions match TRBD1. The V gene end was trimmed by 3 bases and the J gene end by 0 bases; junction bases not matched to a gene: 4. Germline CDR1 reads SQVTM; CDR2 reads ANQGSEA. The CDR3 covers 14 residues. As DNA, the CDR3 is TGCAGCGTTGACCAGGGGGGTCTGAACACTGAAGCTTTCTTT. It codes for CSVDQGGLNTEAFF.

The rearrangement links TRBV9 to TRBJ2-3, with TRBD2 matching over 10 bases. The CDR3 extends over 15 amino acids. The junction had 6 bases not matched to a gene; V was cut back by 4 bases and J by 4 bases. Germline V lookup: CDR1 SGDLS, CDR2 YYNGEE. The CDR3 DNA reads TGTGCCAGCAGCACCGGGACTAGCGTGGCAGATACGCAGTATTTT. This sequence encodes CASSTGTSVADTQYF.